One and the same sample provided the 21 T cell receptor beta chains below, sequenced in a study of blood T cells in healthy people across ages. PCR was performed a second time for roughly 6 to 12 cycles using a sample-barcoded 5' primer and a J-beta primer mix. TCRdb reprocessed the 5' RACE reads via MiXCR and lists one record per CDR3 protein. The sample records 790,000 or so distinct CDR3 sequences, roughly 50% being singletons. Sequencing used blood. The source is a man aged 40-49 years in good health.

This rearrangement joins TRBV29-1 to TRBJ1-2; a weak D match, TRBD1 (6 bases). Germline loops: CDR1 SQVTM, CDR2 ANQGSEA. V gave up 4 bases and J gave up 0 bases, with 15 bases separating them. This CDR3 comprises 15 residues. The CDR3 sequence is CSVGSGAQANYGYTF. The CDR3 nucleotides are TGCAGCGTTGGTTCGGGGGCCCAAGCTAACTATGGCTACACCTTC.

The chain has TRBV4-1 and TRBJ2-3; TRBD1 matches 9 bases. The CDR3 extends over 16 amino acids. Germline V lookup: CDR1 MGHRA, CDR2 YSYEKL. V gave up 5 bases and J gave up 0 bases; unmatched junction bases: 6. The CDR3 protein is CASSLGQGRSTDTQYF. The CDR3 region has the DNA TGCGCCAGCAGCTTGGGACAGGGAAGGAGCACAGATACGCAGTATTTT.

V and J are TRBV7-6 and TRBJ2-2; a possible D gene is TRBD1 (6 bases). The CDR3 runs to 15 residues. Germline CDR1 reads SGHVS; CDR2 reads FNYEAQ. The V and J ends lost 5 bases and 4 bases respectively, with 14 bases between them. CDR3 nucleotides: TGTGCCAGCAGCCCGAGGGGGAGTCTCACCGGGGAGCTGTTTTTT. Residues: CASSPRGSLTGELFF.

The rearrangement joins TRBV11-1 to TRBJ2-1; D is undetermined. Germline V CDR1 and CDR2: SGHAT, FQDESV (reference sequence). V lost 5 bases, J lost 3 bases, and 14 bases lay in between. The CDR3 loop spans 15 amino acids. The CDR3 DNA reads as TGTGCCAGCAGCCCGCCTGGACCAATCTACAATGAGCAGTTCTTC. Protein sequence: CASSPPGPIYNEQFF. The complete variable domain, with remaining parts taken from reference TRBV11-1 and TRBJ2-1, reads EAEVAQSPRYKITEKSQAVAFWCDPISGHATLYWYRQILGQGPELLVQFQDESVVDDSQLPKDRFSAERLKGVDSTLKIQPAELGDSAMYLCASSPPGPIYNEQFFGPGTRLTVL.

This clonotype occurred once. The V and J genes are TRBV4-1 and TRBJ1-2; tentatively, D is TRBD1 (5 bases). Between the trimmed V and J ends, which lost 1 base and 1 base, there was a span of 16 bases. In germline, CDR1 is MGHRA, CDR2 YSYEKL. The CDR3 length is 17 residues. CDR3 in amino acids: CASSQVIGSGGNYGYTF. CDR3 DNA: TGCGCCAGCAGCCAAGTAATTGGGAGTGGGGGTAACTATGGCTACACCTTC.

The chain carries TRBV12-3 or TRBV12-4 and TRBJ1-2; 12 bases map to TRBD1. Trimming took 4 bases from V and 4 from J; bases not matched to a gene: 4. This CDR3 contains 15 residues. CDR3 nucleotides: TGTGCCAGCAGTTCCGGGACAGGGGGCCTCTATGGCTACACCTTC. Residues: CASSSGTGGLYGYTF.

J is TRBJ2-2 and V is TRBV6-1; 16 positions match TRBD2. The CDR3 extends over 18 amino acids. With 5 bases clipped from V and 1 base from J, the junction kept 4 bases outside the gene matches. CDR1 is MNHNS and CDR2 is SASEGT in the germline V gene. The CDR3 nucleotides are TGTGCCAGCAGTAGGGGACTAGCGGGAGGGGGGAACACCGGGGAGCTGTTTTTT. It translates to CASSRGLAGGGNTGELFF.

J is TRBJ2-5 and V is TRBV2; TRBD2 agrees at 14 bases. The junction had 3 bases not matched to a gene; V was cut back by 10 bases and J by 5 bases. The CDR3 loop spans 13 amino acids. Germline V gene sequence: CDR1 SNHLY, CDR2 FYNNEI. The CDR3 DNA reads TGTGCCATACGGACTAGCGGGAGGGAGACCCAGTACTTC. It encodes CAIRTSGRETQYF.

The rearrangement links TRBV28 to TRBJ1-5, with a weak D call TRBD1 (5 bases). Between the trimmed V and J ends, which lost 8 bases and 4 bases, there was a span of 21 bases. CDR3 length equals 16 residues. Germline V gene lookup returns CDR1 MDHEN and CDR2 SYDVKM. CDR3 in amino acids: CASQPRGAGPNQPQHF. DNA for the CDR3: TGTGCCAGCCAACCCCGAGGGGCAGGCCCGAATCAGCCCCAGCATTTT.

This chain uses TRBV20-1 with TRBJ2-1; D uncertain. CDR3 size: 14 residues. V gave up 6 bases and J gave up 7 bases, with 19 bases separating them. Germline values: CDR1 DFQATT, CDR2 SNEGSKA (reference sequence). CDR3 DNA: TGCAGTGCCGACGGTGACGGGTTGGGGAATGAGCAGTTCTTC. It translates to CSADGDGLGNEQFF.

The chain recombines TRBV7-6 with TRBJ2-5, with 8 bases that match TRBD2. CDR3 size: 16 residues. Trimming removed 4 bases from V and 0 bases from J; junction bases left unmatched: 7. Germline CDR1 SGHVS, CDR2 FNYEAQ. The CDR3 DNA is TGTGCCAGCAGCTCCCGGGCGCGGGGGGACCAAGAGACCCAGTACTTC. Translating it yields CASSSRARGDQETQYF.

J is TRBJ1-6 and V is TRBV3-1; tentative D call: TRBD1 (5 bases). Deletions cut 2 bases from V and 6 bases from J, with 14 bases between. The CDR3 has 16 amino acids. Germline V lookup: CDR1 LGHDT, CDR2 YNNKEL (reference sequence). CDR3 protein: CASSQQGAGVNSPLHF. The CDR3, as DNA: TGTGCCAGCAGCCAACAGGGAGCGGGGGTTAATTCACCCCTCCACTTT.

This chain connects TRBV7-6 to TRBJ1-4; a possible D gene is TRBD1 (6 bases). The germline V gene encodes CDR1 SGHVS and CDR2 FNYEAQ. The CDR3 covers 17 residues. The ends were cut back, 4 bases at V and 2 bases at J, with 17 bases in the middle. CDR3 nucleotide sequence: TGTGCCAGCAGCTCTTTCATACAGGGTTTTACTAATGAAAAACTGTTTTTT. Translation gives CASSSFIQGFTNEKLFF.

This chain uses TRBV5-1 with TRBJ2-1, with unresolved D. Deletions cut 0 bases from V and 2 bases from J, with 12 bases between. From germline, CDR1 is SGHRS and CDR2 YFSETQ. The CDR3 consists of 16 residues. The CDR3 spells CASSLGSRSPYNEQFF. In DNA form, the CDR3 reads TGCGCCAGCAGCTTGGGGTCTCGGAGCCCCTACAATGAGCAGTTCTTC.

The rearrangement links TRBV27 to TRBJ1-4; a weak D match, TRBD1 (5 bases). Germline V CDR1 and CDR2: MNHEY, SMNVEV (reference sequence). The CDR3 is made up of 14 amino acids. The V end lost 3 bases, the J end lost 7 bases, and 12 bases lay between the germline ends. CDR3 in amino acids: CASSFGREGEKLFF. The CDR3 DNA reads TGTGCCAGCAGTTTCGGCAGGGAGGGTGAAAAACTGTTTTTT.

V gene TRBV4-3 combines with J gene TRBJ2-3; 8 bases align to TRBD2. The CDR3 consists of 18 residues. J lost 4 bases, V lost 0 bases, and 12 bases had no gene match. Germline CDR1 LGHNA, CDR2 YSLEER. The DNA for the CDR3 is TGCGCCAGCAGCCAAGATCGCTCGAAGCGGGAGATTGCAGATACGCAGTATTTT. Its translation is CASSQDRSKREIADTQYF.

The sample holds a few counts of this clonotype. J is TRBJ2-5 and V is TRBV25-1; D may match TRBD1 or TRBD2 (5 bases each). This CDR3 has 15 amino acids. Germline lookup yields CDR1 MGHDK and CDR2 SYGVNS. Trimming took off 0 bases at V and 4 bases at J, with 12 bases between the two ends. CDR3 nucleotide sequence: TGTGCCAGCAGTGAATATATCGCGAGGGGAGAGACCCAGTACTTC. Protein sequence: CASSEYIARGETQYF.

The CDR3 here is CASSSLLRQGPYNEQYF. The CDR3 nucleotides are TGTGCCAGCAGCTCCCTCCTCAGACAGGGTCCCTACAATGAGCAGTACTTC. The V and J genes are TRBV7-2 and TRBJ2-1; 7 bases agree with TRBD1. The DNA end lines up better with TRBJ2-7; the J call may be wrong. The CDR3 is 17 amino acids. The germline V gene has CDR1 SGHTA and CDR2 FQGNSA.

The V gene is TRBV28, the J gene TRBJ1-5; the match to TRBD1 covers 8 bases. The CDR3 extends over 18 amino acids. Per the germline V gene, CDR1 is MDHEN and CDR2 is SYDVKM. V was pared by 3 bases and J by 4 bases, with 14 bases of the junction left unmatched. The DNA of the CDR3 is TGTGCCAGCAGTTTCAAGGACAGGGTATTCGGTGGGAATCAGCCCCAGCATTTT. Its protein is CASSFKDRVFGGNQPQHF.

This chain links TRBV7-6 with TRBJ2-3; 7 bases are shared with TRBD2. The J segment lost 4 bases and the V segment lost 2 bases, leaving 9 bases of the junction unmatched. Germline V CDR1 and CDR2: SGHVS, FNYEAQ. The CDR3 sequence is 16 residues long. The CDR3: CASSLFPSGKPDTQYF. The CDR3 DNA reads TGTGCCAGCAGCTTATTCCCTAGCGGAAAGCCAGATACGCAGTATTTT.

This clonotype turned up a few times. This chain joins TRBV21-1 and TRBJ2-7; TRBD1 reflects the table's D call only, with no check against the DNA. TRBV21-1 has pseudogene status. This CDR3 spans 14 amino acids. CDR3 sequence (DNA): TGTGCCAGCAGCAAATCGGGACATTTCTACGAGCAGTACTTC. Protein sequence: CASSKSGHFYEQYF.